This T cell receptor beta chain was profiled in a study of blood T cell repertoires in COVID-19. Trimming shortened V by 6 bases and J by 0 bases, and 12 bases separated the two germline ends. This CDR3 is built from 15 residues. Germline V lookup: CDR1 LNHDA, CDR2 SQIVND (reference sequence). The assay was immunoSEQ multiplex PCR, and TCRdb's table has in-frame clones only and misses some. This sample carries fewer than 30,000 clones, around 85% of them seen once, and the ten largest clones take around 30%. The sample comprised peripheral blood. The sequence came from a woman of 80 years or more with COVID-19, enrolled during active disease. The chain couples TRBV19 to TRBJ1-3, with TRBD1 as a possible D gene (5 bases). The CDR3 DNA sequence: TGTGCCAGTAGCCGGGACTATAGCTCTGGAAACACCATATATTTT. Translated: CASSRDYSSGNTIYF.